The 27 T cell receptor beta chains presented below share a single source sample, sequenced in a study of blood T cells in healthy people across ages. The use of a sample-barcoded 5' primer and a J-beta primer mix characterized a second PCR of about 7 to 12 cycles. TCRdb itself ran the 5' RACE reads through MiXCR, one entry per CDR3 protein. The sample holds 1.5 million to 2 million distinct CDR3 sequences, 28% seen once. Source material: blood. The origin of the receptors is a woman aged 25 to 39 in good health.

The table lists this clonotype with many counts. V gene TRBV6-5 combines with J gene TRBJ2-7; 7 positions agree with TRBD2. Trimming removed 2 bases from V and 0 bases from J; junction bases left unmatched: 4. This CDR3 has 15 amino acids. Germline V gene lookup returns CDR1 MNHEY and CDR2 SVGAGI. The CDR3 region has the DNA TGTGCCAGCAGTTACGAGGGACTAACCTCCTACGAGCAGTACTTC. Translating gives CASSYEGLTSYEQYF.

This clonotype was counted between two and nine times. The rearrangement uses TRBV29-1 and TRBJ2-7; TRBD1 matches 7 bases. Germline trimming cut 5 bases from V and 7 bases from J; bases unmatched to any gene: 14. CDR3 length: 14 residues. From germline, CDR1 is SQVTM and CDR2 ANQGSEA. In nucleotides, the CDR3 is TGCAGCGTTACGGACAGGTCCAAGTACAATGAGCAGTACTTC. Translating gives CSVTDRSKYNEQYF.

Concerning this clonotype itself: An end of the junction differs from the germline gene, which may be a read error. J is TRBJ2-1 and V is TRBV10-2; D is unclear. The DNA end favors TRBJ2-7, so the J call may be wrong. The CDR3 contains 13 residues. CDR1 is WSHSY, CDR2 SAAADI, per germline. The CDR3 DNA follows: TGTGCCAGCAGTTCCGCCTGGGGTCGGGAGCAGTACTTC. Protein: CASSSAWGREQYF.

As regards this clonotype: This may be a read error: a much more frequent sequence differs by one nucleotide. The V and J genes are TRBV7-7 and TRBJ2-1; D not resolved. The CDR3 is 16 residues long. The germline V gene has CDR1 SSHAT and CDR2 FNYEAQ (reference sequence). The CDR3 DNA follows: TGTGCCAGCAGCCTTCTAGGGCCGGGCCCCTCCAATGAGCGGTTCTTC. It is translated as CASSLLGPGPSNERFF.

This clonotype was counted a few times. V is TRBV2 and J is TRBJ1-5; no reliable D call. With 6 bases removed from V and 5 bases from J, the gap between germline ends came to 14 bases. The CDR3 has 14 amino acids. Germline assignment: CDR1 SNHLY and CDR2 FYNNEI. The CDR3 sequence: CASRGTSWDQPQHF. The CDR3 DNA reads TGTGCCAGCAGGGGCACCTCGTGGGATCAGCCCCAGCATTTT.

The chain is built from TRBV11-2 and TRBJ2-1; D possibly matches TRBD1 or TRBD2 (5 bases each). V shed 1 base and J shed 7 bases, with 11 bases lying between them. CDR3 size: 14 residues. The germline V gene encodes CDR1 SGHAT and CDR2 FQNNGV. The DNA for the CDR3 is TGTGCCAGCAGCTTAGGGGGACGCTTAAATGAGCAGTTCTTC. Translated, it gives CASSLGGRLNEQFF.

This sequence joins TRBV15 and TRBJ2-1, with no clear D. There are 14 residues in the CDR3. Germline V lookup: CDR1 LNHNV, CDR2 YYDKDF (reference sequence). V was clipped by 1 base and J by 8 bases, with 12 bases between them. The DNA for the CDR3 is TGTGCCACCAGCAGAGGTAGAGTTGGGTATGAGCAGTTCTTC. Its translation: CATSRGRVGYEQFF.

The chain carries TRBV10-3 and TRBJ2-3; D is possibly TRBD1 (6 bases). The CDR3 is 13 residues long. The V gene lost 6 bases and the J gene lost 3 bases, with 10 bases spanning the gap. Germline CDR1 is ENHRY and CDR2 is SYGVKD. The chain's CDR3 is CAISLGQTDTQYF. CDR3 coding DNA: TGTGCCATCAGCTTAGGACAGACAGATACGCAGTATTTT.

V and J are TRBV6-5 and TRBJ2-1; the match to TRBD1 covers 9 bases. The CDR3 length is 15 residues. The V gene end was trimmed by 10 bases and the J gene end by 3 bases; junction bases not matched to a gene: 10. CDR1 MNHEY and CDR2 SVGAGI come from the germline V gene. The CDR3 sequence: CATKRGQGFYNEQFF. CDR3 bases: TGTGCCACTAAACGGGGACAGGGCTTCTACAATGAGCAGTTCTTC.

This clonotype turned up a few times. CDR3: CASSFQWGRRAGANVLTF. As DNA, the CDR3 is TGTGCCAGCAGTTTCCAGTGGGGCAGGAGAGCTGGGGCCAACGTCCTGACTTTC. This rearrangement joins TRBV12-3 or TRBV12-4 to TRBJ2-6, with D maybe TRBD1 (5 bases). Trimming pared 3 bases from V and 2 bases from J, leaving 17 bases between. The CDR3 is 18 residues long.

The V call is TRBV5-1, the J call TRBJ2-1, with unresolved D. The germline CDR1 and CDR2 sequences are SGHRS and YFSETQ. The CDR3 totals 15 residues. Between the trimmed V and J ends, which lost 4 bases and 0 bases, there was a span of 11 bases. The CDR3 loop is CASSAVSSSYNEQFF. CDR3 in DNA: TGCGCCAGCAGCGCGGTCTCGAGCTCCTACAATGAGCAGTTCTTC.

This clonotype has a count of ten or more. The V and J genes are TRBV20-1 and TRBJ2-1; D unclear. The CDR3 length is 13 residues. Germline V gene sequence: CDR1 DFQATT, CDR2 SNEGSKA (reference sequence). Trimming removed 3 bases from V and 10 bases from J, with 16 bases in between. The CDR3 sequence: CSASGDSPHEQFF. In DNA form, the CDR3 reads TGCAGTGCTAGCGGTGACTCCCCCCACGAGCAGTTCTTC.

CDR3 region: CAWSGGLRNYGYTF. CDR3 nucleotide sequence: TGTGCCTGGAGTGGGGGGCTGCGAAACTATGGCTACACCTTC. The rearrangement joins TRBV30 to TRBJ1-2, with D possibly matching TRBD1 (6 bases). Trimming removed 1 base at V and 2 bases at J, with 11 bases between. In germline, CDR1 is GTSNPN, CDR2 SVGIG (reference sequence). CDR3 length: 14 residues.

This chain joins TRBV7-2 and TRBJ1-2; 8 positions agree with TRBD1. This CDR3 contains 14 residues. Germline V gene data show CDR1 as SGHTA and CDR2 as FQGNSA. The V and J ends lost 5 bases and 3 bases, in that order; junction bases with no gene match: 5. The CDR3 spells CASSPATGDYGYTF. The DNA for the CDR3 is TGTGCCAGCAGCCCAGCGACAGGGGACTATGGCTACACCTTC.

The V call is TRBV20-1, the J call TRBJ2-1; TRBD2 is a possible D gene (6 bases). This CDR3 has 12 residues. Germline V gene data show CDR1 as DFQATT and CDR2 as SNEGSKA (reference sequence). V was shortened by 4 bases and J by 10 bases, with 14 bases between the two germline ends. CDR3 sequence: CSAMGLGYEQFF. The CDR3 nucleotides are TGCAGTGCTATGGGACTTGGCTACGAGCAGTTCTTC.

The sample holds a few counts of this clonotype. The chain couples TRBV24-1 to TRBJ1-1; no definite D call. Trimming cost V 4 bases and J 1 base, with 15 bases left between them. Germline loops: CDR1 KGHDR, CDR2 SFDVKD. This CDR3 region has 16 residues. The chain's CDR3 is CATSDPPPQSNTEAFF. Here the CDR3 DNA reads TGTGCCACCAGTGACCCGCCGCCGCAGTCGAACACTGAAGCTTTCTTT.

There are a few counts of this clonotype. The gene calls are TRBV29-1 and TRBJ2-1; D unclear. From germline, CDR1 is SQVTM and CDR2 ANQGSEA. V lost 7 bases and J lost 13, with 14 bases in between. The CDR3 consists of 10 residues. The CDR3 region is CSDRQETQFF. CDR3 bases: TGCAGCGACCGACAAGAGACCCAGTTCTTC.

The CDR3 region has the DNA TGTGCCAGCAGCAGGGCACTGTACCAAGAGACCCAGTACTTC. This gives the protein CASSRALYQETQYF. The chain is built from TRBV12-3 or TRBV12-4 and TRBJ2-5, with D perhaps TRBD1 (5 bases). V was trimmed by 6 bases and J by 0 bases, leaving 11 bases between them. The CDR3 extends over 14 amino acids.

This chain joins TRBV4-2 and TRBJ1-4; 8 nucleotides agree with TRBD1. There are 16 residues in the CDR3. The ends lost 6 bases at V and 0 bases at J; junction bases unmatched: 6. The germline V gene encodes CDR1 LGHNA and CDR2 YNFKEQ. The CDR3 DNA sequence: TGTGCCAGCAGACCGCAGGGGGCAGCAACTAATGAAAAACTGTTTTTT. Its translation is CASRPQGAATNEKLFF.

This clonotype was counted between two and nine times. CDR3 protein: CASSSGTVNIQYF. CDR3 sequence (DNA): TGTGCCAGCAGTTCCGGGACAGTAAACATTCAGTACTTC. The V and J genes are TRBV6-6 and TRBJ2-4; 7 bases fit TRBD1. V shed 4 bases and J 6 bases; nucleotides not matched to a gene: 3. The CDR3 spans 13 residues. Germline V gene data show CDR1 as MNHNY and CDR2 as SVGAGI (reference sequence).

In regard to this clonotype: This may stem from a read error, because a much larger clone lies one nucleotide away. The CDR3: CAGSPPGASYEQYF. CDR3 DNA: TGTGCCGGCAGCCCCCCCGGCGCCTCCTACGAGCAGTACTTC. V is TRBV7-9 and J is TRBJ2-7; D uncertain. The CDR3 is made up of 14 amino acids. Germline values: CDR1 SEHNR, CDR2 FQNEAQ (reference sequence).

V is TRBV9 and J is TRBJ1-4, with 9 bases fitting TRBD1. CDR3 size: 16 residues. Germline CDR1 and CDR2: SGDLS and YYNGEE. The V segment lost 2 bases and the J segment 8 bases; nucleotides outside the gene matches: 10. The CDR3 DNA is TGTGCCAGCAGCGTTCAACCGGGACAGGGAGGAGAAAAACTGTTTTTT. It yields the protein CASSVQPGQGGEKLFF.

This clonotype was detected only a few times. V is TRBV9 and J is TRBJ2-1; no clear D. V was shortened by 0 bases and J by 6 bases, with 13 bases between the two germline ends. Per germline, CDR1 SGDLS and CDR2 YYNGEE. The CDR3 totals 15 residues. In DNA form, the CDR3 reads TGTGCCAGCAGCGTAGGGGCCCCGGCTGGCAATGAGCAGTTCTTC. Translating it yields CASSVGAPAGNEQFF.

This clonotype appeared a single time. The germline gene is not matched at one end of the junction; a read error may be the cause. V and J are TRBV20-1 and TRBJ2-5; tentatively, D is TRBD1 or TRBD2 (5 bases each). CDR3 length equals 12 residues. In germline, CDR1 is DFQATT, CDR2 SNEGSKA (reference sequence). CDR3 coding DNA: TGCAGTGCCAGAGGGGCCGAGATGGGGCAGTACTTC. Translation: CSARGAEMGQYF.

The chain joins TRBV24-1 to TRBJ2-1, with D maybe TRBD2 (5 bases). The last part of the DNA fits TRBJ2-7 better; the J call may be wrong. The CDR3 length is 14 residues. Germline CDR1 KGHDR, CDR2 SFDVKD. The chain's CDR3 is CATSEQTIYNEQYV. DNA for the CDR3: TGTGCCACCAGTGAACAGACTATCTACAATGAGCAGTACGTC.

The table lists this clonotype with a few counts. This chain joins TRBV7-2 and TRBJ1-4; possible D gene TRBD1, 5 bases. V lost 2 bases to trimming and J lost 6 bases, with 10 bases between them. The CDR3 totals 14 residues. Germline CDR1 is SGHTA and CDR2 is FQGNSA. The CDR3, as DNA: TGTGCCAGCAGCTTATTACAGGCCCATGAAAAACTGTTTTTT. Translation gives CASSLLQAHEKLFF.

This rearrangement joins TRBV6-5 to TRBJ2-1, with 15 bases identical to TRBD2. V trimming: 2 bases; J trimming: 9 bases; junction bases outside the gene matches: 8. The CDR3 runs to 17 residues. Per the germline V gene, CDR1 is MNHEY and CDR2 is SVGAGI. CDR3 bases: TGTGCCAGCAGTTACCTTCCCGGGACTAGCGGGGGGAGTGAGCAGTTCTTC. It encodes CASSYLPGTSGGSEQFF.